This T cell receptor beta chain was obtained from a study of T-cell memory formation after mild COVID-19. About the study: In these data, TCR clusters were largely donor specific. General study findings and limits: Researchers report contracting CD4+ clones mostly in CM and EM, with CD8+ clones in EMRA. From day 15 to 85, contracting clones were balanced between CD4 and CD8, whereas later expanders leaned toward CD4+.

This clonotype came up a few times. As yet, its antigen is unknown. Constant-segment primers were used for 5'RACE, and the resulting TCR alpha and TCR beta cDNA libraries carried sample barcodes and UMIs. TCRdb ran MiXCR on the 5' RACE reads and lists one entry per CDR3 protein. The data contain hundreds of thousands of distinct CDR3 sequences, around 27% of them seen just once; the ten biggest clones take up about 14%. This CDR3 contains 14 residues. Trimming removed 3 bases at V and 4 bases at J, with 12 bases between. The sequenced material came from PBMCs or a T cell subset sorted from them (not recorded which). This sequence originates from an adult woman who had mild COVID-19 (a few samples of this study predate the infection). Cell type and time point are not known. The V and J genes are TRBV12-3 or TRBV12-4 and TRBJ1-1; weak D call: TRBD1 (5 bases). The CDR3 DNA is TGTGCCAGCAGTTTCTCAGGGTGGGGCACTGAAGCTTTCTTT. Translating gives CASSFSGWGTEAFF.